The next 21 T cell receptor beta chains were all read from a single sample in a study of quantifying T cell responses using KT2 cells. Study in general: Reverse transcription used primers in the TCR alpha and beta constant regions.

A single-stranded UMI oligo with SP2 sequence was ligated to cDNA 3' ends. First-round PCR used roughly 4 cycles and beta primers RC1.1 and RC1.2 covering TRBC1 and TRBC2. TCRdb re-derived calls from the UMI-ligation and nested PCR reads in MiXCR, one entry per CDR3 protein. The sample has approximately 41,000 distinct CDR3 sequences, approximately 17% seen once. Sequenced input: PBMCs spiked with cells of the T cell clone KT2. These receptors came from a human donor.

In its sample, this clonotype was seen a few times. J is TRBJ2-7 and V is TRBV2; D gene ambiguous. The germline V gene has CDR1 SNHLY and CDR2 FYNNEI. This CDR3 is built from 11 residues. V was shortened by 6 bases and J by 1 base, with 4 bases between the two germline ends. The CDR3 region has the DNA TGTGCCAGCAGACGTTCCTACGAGCAGTACTTC. Protein sequence: CASRRSYEQYF.

This clonotype was detected only a few times. The chain uses TRBV6-1 and TRBJ2-5; 8 nucleotides line up with TRBD2. The CDR3 consists of 13 residues. Germline lookup yields CDR1 MNHNS and CDR2 SASEGT. After removal of 5 bases from V and 7 bases from J, the junction contained 6 bases not matched to a gene. The CDR3 DNA follows: TGTGCCAGCAGTACGGGACTAGGGGGGACCCAGTACTTC. This encodes CASSTGLGGTQYF.

This clonotype was seen more than once but under ten times. The V gene is TRBV25-1, the J gene TRBJ2-7, with no clear D. The germline V gene encodes CDR1 MGHDK and CDR2 SYGVNS. The V end lost 2 bases, the J end lost 2 bases, and 7 bases lay between the germline ends. This CDR3 is 13 amino acids long. CDR3 DNA sequence: TGTGCCAGCAGTGAAGCTAACCCCTACGAGCAGTACTTC. This sequence encodes CASSEANPYEQYF.

This clonotype was observed at least ten times. This chain joins TRBV27 and TRBJ2-7, with D tentatively TRBD1 or TRBD2 (5 bases each). The germline V gene has CDR1 MNHEY and CDR2 SMNVEV (reference sequence). Trimming left V 3 bases short and J 7 bases short, with 13 bases between. CDR3 length equals 13 residues. The CDR3 nucleotides are TGTGCCAGCAGTTTGGGACGGTCATTGGAGCAGTACTTC. It specifies CASSLGRSLEQYF.

This clonotype showed up just a few times. This chain uses TRBV20-1 with TRBJ2-7; no definite D call. Trimming left V 1 base short and J 2 bases short, with 9 bases between. The CDR3 has 13 residues. Per germline, CDR1 DFQATT and CDR2 SNEGSKA (reference sequence). CDR3 DNA: TGCAGTGCTAGAGCGCGGATAACCTACGAGCAGTACTTC. This gives the protein CSARARITYEQYF.

This clonotype was seen a few times. The rearrangement links TRBV12-3 or TRBV12-4 to TRBJ1-1; possible D gene TRBD1, 5 bases. The V end lost 9 bases, the J end lost 4 bases, and 15 bases lay between the germline ends. The CDR3 length is 13 residues. Written as DNA, the CDR3 is TGTGCCAGTCAGGGACTCGTGGGCACTGAAGCTTTCTTT. This codes for CASQGLVGTEAFF.

The sample holds many counts of this clonotype. The CDR3 bases are TGTGCCAGCAGCTTCCTAGCGGGGTTCTACAATGAGCAGTTCTTC. Translating gives CASSFLAGFYNEQFF. The chain links TRBV7-2 to TRBJ2-1, with 9 bases fitting TRBD2. This CDR3 has 15 residues. V shed 3 bases, J shed 3 bases, and the junction held 3 bases outside the gene matches. The V gene's germline CDR1 is SGHTA and CDR2 FQGNSA.

This clonotype came up a few times. The chain couples TRBV4-1 to TRBJ2-5; 7 bases are a match to TRBD1. V trimming: 2 bases; J trimming: 2 bases; junction bases outside the gene matches: 11. Germline V gives CDR1 MGHRA, CDR2 YSYEKL. This CDR3 has 17 amino acids. CDR3 sequence: CASSQFLRPGQQETQYF. CDR3 bases: TGCGCCAGCAGCCAATTCTTGAGACCGGGACAGCAAGAGACCCAGTACTTC.

This clonotype was seen more than once but under ten times. V and J are TRBV20-1 and TRBJ2-5; D is perhaps TRBD2 (6 bases). The germline V gene encodes CDR1 DFQATT and CDR2 SNEGSKA (reference sequence). V lost 0 bases to trimming and J lost 1 base, with 21 bases between them. CDR3 length: 18 residues. CDR3 coding DNA: TGCAGTGCTAGAGATGTGGCGGGGAGGCAGCGGACCCAAGAGACCCAGTACTTC. Its protein is CSARDVAGRQRTQETQYF.

This clonotype was seen only once. The J gene is TRBJ1-5, the V gene TRBV4-2; 8 nucleotides line up with TRBD1. V was pared by 0 bases and J by 4 bases, with 11 bases of the junction left unmatched. Germline V lookup: CDR1 LGHNA, CDR2 YNFKEQ. CDR3 size: 18 residues. The DNA of the CDR3 is TGTGCCAGCAGCCAAGATGTAGCAGGGGGCGATGGGAATCAGCCCCAGCATTTT. Translating gives CASSQDVAGGDGNQPQHF.

This clonotype ranks as medium-sized. The chain joins TRBV6-2 or TRBV6-3 to TRBJ2-7; 9 bases are shared with TRBD2. The CDR3 consists of 17 residues. The ends lost 4 bases at V and 0 bases at J; junction bases unmatched: 10. Germline CDR1 reads MNHEY; CDR2 reads SVGEGT. The CDR3 here is CASSFRLAVPYSYEQYF. The CDR3 DNA sequence: TGTGCCAGCAGTTTTCGACTAGCGGTACCATACTCCTACGAGCAGTACTTC.

The V gene is TRBV6-5, the J gene TRBJ2-3; TRBD2 matches at 13 bases. Germline trimming cut 4 bases from V and 6 bases from J; bases unmatched to any gene: 10. The CDR3 extends over 17 amino acids. In germline, CDR1 is MNHEY, CDR2 SVGAGI. The CDR3 sequence: CASSSTTSGGSKDTQYF. For the CDR3, the DNA is TGTGCCAGCAGTTCCACGACTAGCGGGGGGTCCAAGGATACGCAGTATTTT.

CDR3 sequence: CSFLQGWFGTEAFF. The DNA for the CDR3 is TGCAGCTTTTTACAGGGTTGGTTCGGCACTGAAGCTTTCTTT. The J gene is TRBJ1-1, the V gene TRBV29-1; D possibly corresponds to TRBD1 (6 bases). This CDR3 has 14 residues. The germline gives CDR1 SQVTM, CDR2 ANQGSEA. The germline V and J ends were trimmed by 8 bases and 4 bases, with 20 bases remaining between them.

The V gene is TRBV6-1, the J gene TRBJ2-3; D not resolved. The germline CDR1 and CDR2 sequences are MNHNS and SASEGT. CDR3 size: 16 residues. V was shortened by 0 bases and J by 1 base, with 11 bases between the two germline ends. The CDR3 spells CASSEASTPGTDTQYF. CDR3 coding DNA: TGTGCCAGCAGTGAAGCGTCGACGCCAGGCACAGATACGCAGTATTTT.

This chain joins TRBV7-8 and TRBJ2-3; D gene uncertain. The V and J ends lost 1 base and 5 bases respectively, with 4 bases between them. The V gene's germline CDR1 is SGHVS and CDR2 FQNEAQ. The CDR3 extends over 12 amino acids. The CDR3 is CASSLDVDTQYF. For the CDR3, the DNA is TGTGCCAGCAGCTTAGATGTAGATACGCAGTATTTT.

The rearrangement links TRBV20-1 to TRBJ2-7; 11 positions agree with TRBD1. From germline, CDR1 is DFQATT and CDR2 SNEGSKA (reference sequence). This CDR3 comprises 14 residues. V lost 4 bases, J lost 5 bases, and 7 bases stayed unmatched. This chain's CDR3 is CSATPGQGVNEQYF. DNA of the CDR3: TGCAGTGCTACTCCGGGACAGGGGGTCAACGAGCAGTACTTC.

This clonotype came up many times. DNA for the CDR3: TGTGCCAGTAGTACCGGGACTGAATCAGATACGCAGTATTTT. Protein product: CASSTGTESDTQYF. The chain is built from TRBV19 and TRBJ2-3, with D perhaps matching TRBD2 (6 bases). V lost 4 bases to trimming and J lost 4 bases, with 12 bases between them. The CDR3 is made up of 14 amino acids. Germline V gene data show CDR1 as LNHDA and CDR2 as SQIVND (reference sequence).

V usage is TRBV4-1 and J usage is TRBJ2-5; D is unresolved. The germline V and J ends were trimmed by 5 bases and 1 base, with 11 bases remaining between them. Germline CDR1 and CDR2: MGHRA and YSYEKL. The CDR3 runs to 14 residues. The CDR3 protein is CASSTNVGQETQYF. CDR3 coding DNA: TGCGCCAGCAGCACTAATGTGGGCCAAGAGACCCAGTACTTC.

This clonotype has just a few counts. The J gene is TRBJ1-5, the V gene TRBV5-8; tentative D call: TRBD1 (5 bases). The germline V gene encodes CDR1 SGHTS and CDR2 YDEGEE. This CDR3 has 15 amino acids. V lost 2 bases and J 4 bases, leaving 13 bases between the germline ends. The CDR3 loop is CASSFQTETNQPQHF. The CDR3 DNA reads TGTGCCAGCAGCTTCCAGACAGAAACGAATCAGCCCCAGCATTTT. The whole variable domain, remainder taken from reference TRBV5-8 and TRBJ1-5, is EAGVTQSPTHLIKTRGQQATLRCSPISGHTSVYWYQQALGLGLQFLLWYDEGEERNRGNFPPRFSGRQFPNYSSELNVNALELEDSALYLCASSFQTETNQPQHFGDGTRLSIL.

The V call is TRBV12-3 or TRBV12-4, the J call TRBJ1-2; possible D gene TRBD1, 6 bases. The V end lost 6 bases, the J end lost 4 bases, and 15 bases lay between the germline ends. The CDR3 spans 14 residues. The CDR3 here is CASSPRTVGYGYTF. The CDR3 DNA sequence: TGTGCCAGCAGCCCCCGGACAGTGGGCTATGGCTACACCTTC.

The CDR3 loop reads CASSSDRMLPQHF. Here the CDR3 DNA reads TGTGCCAGCAGTTCGGACCGGATGTTGCCCCAGCATTTT. The chain has TRBV12-3 or TRBV12-4 and TRBJ1-5; D gene uncertain. V was trimmed by 4 bases and J by 9 bases, leaving 13 bases between them. This CDR3 is 13 amino acids long.